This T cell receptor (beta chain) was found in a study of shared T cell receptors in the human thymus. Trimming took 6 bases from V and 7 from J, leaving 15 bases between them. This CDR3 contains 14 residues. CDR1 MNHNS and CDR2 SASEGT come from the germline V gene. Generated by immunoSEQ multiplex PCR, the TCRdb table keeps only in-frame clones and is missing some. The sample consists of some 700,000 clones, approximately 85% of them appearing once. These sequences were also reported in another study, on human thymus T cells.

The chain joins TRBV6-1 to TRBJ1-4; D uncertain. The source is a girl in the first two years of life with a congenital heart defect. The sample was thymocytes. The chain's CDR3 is CASRRRENGEKLFF. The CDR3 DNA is TGTGCCAGCAGACGCCGGGAAAACGGTGAAAAACTGTTTTTT.